This T cell receptor beta chain comes out of a study of post-analysis software for immune sequencing data. Study-wide results and limits: Comparison of patients with controls showed four or five TRBV segments more frequent in patients, TRBV5-6, TRBV5-1 and TRBV20-1 among them.

This clonotype was recorded once. The antigen is not known. Unique-molecular-identifier-tagged TCR beta cDNA libraries were used. Starting from about 0.94 to 9.7 million T cells, the study yielded approximately 500,000 cDNA molecules. TCRdb re-derived calls from the PCR reads in MiXCR, one entry per CDR3 protein. This table holds about 560,000 distinct CDR3 sequences, 44% found once. V was clipped by 6 bases and J by 0 bases, with 20 bases between them. The CDR3 runs to 17 residues. CDR1 SGHKS and CDR2 YYEKEE come from the germline V gene (reference sequence). The sequencing sample was made of blood. This clonotype originated in a girl aged 10 to 17 with multiple sclerosis. J is TRBJ2-3 and V is TRBV5-5, with a tentative D call TRBD2 (6 bases). This CDR3 is CASMTTGTAGSTDTQYF. The CDR3 bases are TGTGCCAGCATGACTACCGGGACCGCGGGGAGCACAGATACGCAGTATTTT.